This T cell receptor beta chain emerged from a study of cytomegalovirus exposure and HLA in healthy donors. Study-wide context: Early release data held about 92 million unique TCRs from HLA-typed donors.

This CDR3 is 16 amino acids long. Study results and limitations: Segments of the TCR beta V type were, in most cases, productive about 90% or about 30% of the time in an earlier analysis. Later analysis associated a missense DCLRE1C variant with TCR beta V- and J-gene trimming.

As to this clone: Its matching antigen is unknown.

Use of 60 Vbeta and 13 Jbeta primers characterized the PCR. Only in-frame clones appear in the TCRdb table, and some are missing; sequencing was by immunoSEQ multiplex PCR. Recorded for this sample: tens of thousands of clones. The sequenced material came from PBMCs. The genes are TRBV12-2 and TRBJ2-4; the table gives TRBD2 as D, unverified against the DNA. TRBV12-2 is deemed a pseudogene. The TCR sequence derives from a woman aged 25 to 39 in good health and CMV-seronegative. The CDR3 DNA is TGTGCAAGTCGCCACAAACGGGGGTGGGTCAAAAACATTCAGTACTTC. This gives the protein CASRHKRGWVKNIQYF.